The clone carrying this T cell receptor (beta chain) was recorded many times. Its specificity is not known. The data are from a study of Graves' ophthalmopathy and Graves' hyperthyroidism. Study-level results: Between ophthalmopathy and stable hyperthyroidism, a 13-signature model drew a separation with around 88% sensitivity and about 80% specificity.

Transcripts of RNA were the source for amplifying TCR beta CDR3 regions. HTBI primers were used in a first-round RT-PCR, which preceded a second-round multiplex PCR. A single record per CDR3 protein comes from TCRdb applying MiXCR to the multiplex PCR reads. This sample has more than 300,000 distinct CDR3 sequences, with roughly 14% found just once. Trimming stripped 1 base from V and 5 bases from J, with 5 bases between. This CDR3 is built from 12 residues. Germline-derived CDR1 and CDR2 are SGHAT and FQDESV (reference sequence). The clonotype was recovered from a woman between 18 and 29 years old with stable Graves' hyperthyroidism. The sample was peripheral blood. V usage is TRBV11-1 and J usage is TRBJ1-1, with D unresolved. The CDR3 DNA sequence: TGTGCCAGCAGCTTAGGATTAACTGAAGCTTTCTTT. Amino acid sequence: CASSLGLTEAFF.